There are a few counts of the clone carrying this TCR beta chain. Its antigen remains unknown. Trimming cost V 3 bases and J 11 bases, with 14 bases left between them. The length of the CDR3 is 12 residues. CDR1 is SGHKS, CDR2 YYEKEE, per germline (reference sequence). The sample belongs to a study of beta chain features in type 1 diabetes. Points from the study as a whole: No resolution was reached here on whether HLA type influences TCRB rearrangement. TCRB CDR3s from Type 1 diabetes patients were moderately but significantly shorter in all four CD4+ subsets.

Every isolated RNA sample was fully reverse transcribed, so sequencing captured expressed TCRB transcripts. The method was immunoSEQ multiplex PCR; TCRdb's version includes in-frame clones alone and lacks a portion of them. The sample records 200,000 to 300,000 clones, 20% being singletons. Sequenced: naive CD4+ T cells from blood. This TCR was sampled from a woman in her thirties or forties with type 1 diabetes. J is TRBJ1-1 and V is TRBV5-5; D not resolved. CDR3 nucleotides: TGTGCCAGCAGCTGGGGTGAGGAGGTGGCTTTCTTT. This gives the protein CASSWGEEVAFF.